Sequencing of this TCR beta chain was carried out in a study of identical twins. TCRdb called the 5' RACE reads again in MiXCR, with one record for every CDR3 protein. Of nearly 900,000 distinct CDR3 sequences listed, 10% to 15% are singletons. Looked up from germline, CDR1 is SGHRS and CDR2 is YFSETQ. CDR3 length: 13 residues. The V and J ends lost 0 bases and 8 bases respectively, with 11 bases between them. These data are also associated with another study on yellow fever vaccine responses in identical twins.

V is TRBV5-1 and J is TRBJ1-2; D gene unclear. The TCR was taken from a young woman in good health. Specimen: PBMCs. CDR3 bases: TGCGCCAGCAGCTTGGATCGACTTCAAGGCTACACCTTC. Its protein is CASSLDRLQGYTF.